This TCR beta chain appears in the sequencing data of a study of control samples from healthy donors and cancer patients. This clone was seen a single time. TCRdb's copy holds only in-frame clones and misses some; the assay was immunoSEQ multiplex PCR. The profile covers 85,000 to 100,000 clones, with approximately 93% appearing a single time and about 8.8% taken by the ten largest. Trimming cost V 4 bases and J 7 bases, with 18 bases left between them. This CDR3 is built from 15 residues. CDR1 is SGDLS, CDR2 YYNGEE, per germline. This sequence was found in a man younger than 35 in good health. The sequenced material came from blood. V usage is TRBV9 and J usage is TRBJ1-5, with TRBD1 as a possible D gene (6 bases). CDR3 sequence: CASSLSRGPNQPQHF. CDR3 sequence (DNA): TGTGCCAGCAGCCTTAGCCGGGGGCCGAACCAGCCCCAGCATTTT.